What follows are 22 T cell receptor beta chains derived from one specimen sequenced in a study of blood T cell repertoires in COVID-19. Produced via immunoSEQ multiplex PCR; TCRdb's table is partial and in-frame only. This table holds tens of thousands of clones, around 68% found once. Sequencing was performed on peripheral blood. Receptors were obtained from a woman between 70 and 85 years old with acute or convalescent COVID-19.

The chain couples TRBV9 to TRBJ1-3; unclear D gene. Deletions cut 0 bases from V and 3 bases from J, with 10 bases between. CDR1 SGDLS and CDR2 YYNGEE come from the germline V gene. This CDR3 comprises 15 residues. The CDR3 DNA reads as TGTGCCAGCAGCGTAGCGGGTACGGGTGGAAACACCATATATTTT. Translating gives CASSVAGTGGNTIYF.

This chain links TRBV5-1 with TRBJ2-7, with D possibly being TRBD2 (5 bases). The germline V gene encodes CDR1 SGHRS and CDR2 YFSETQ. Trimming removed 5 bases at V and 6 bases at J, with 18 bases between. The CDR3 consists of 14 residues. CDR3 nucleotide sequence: TGCGCCAGCAGAAAAGAGGAGGAAACGCCCGAGCAGTACTTC. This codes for CASRKEEETPEQYF. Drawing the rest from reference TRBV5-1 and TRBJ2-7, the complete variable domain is KAGVTQTPRYLIKTRGQQVTLSCSPISGHRSVSWYQQTPGQGLQFLFEYFSETQRNKGNFPGRFSGRQFSNSRSEMNVSTLELGDSALYLCASRKEEETPEQYFGPGTRLTVT.

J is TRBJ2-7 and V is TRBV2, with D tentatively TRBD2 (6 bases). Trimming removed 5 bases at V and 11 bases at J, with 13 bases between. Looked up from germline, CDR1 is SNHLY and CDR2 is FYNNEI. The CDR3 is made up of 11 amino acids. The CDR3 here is CASSPRLGKYF. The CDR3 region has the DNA TGTGCCAGCAGTCCTAGACTAGGGAAGTACTTC.

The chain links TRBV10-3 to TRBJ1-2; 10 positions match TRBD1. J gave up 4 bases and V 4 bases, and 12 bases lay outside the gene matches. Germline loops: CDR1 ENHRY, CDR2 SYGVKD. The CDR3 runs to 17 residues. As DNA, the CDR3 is TGTGCCATCAGTGGGGGAGACAGGGGGCGGATCGGCTATGGCTACACCTTC. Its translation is CAISGGDRGRIGYGYTF.

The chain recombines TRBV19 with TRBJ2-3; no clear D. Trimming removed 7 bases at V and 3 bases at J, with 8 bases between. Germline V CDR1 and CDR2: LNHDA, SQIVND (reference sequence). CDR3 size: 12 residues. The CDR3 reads CASTRGTDTQYF. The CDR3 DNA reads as TGTGCCAGTACCCGAGGAACAGATACGCAGTATTTT.

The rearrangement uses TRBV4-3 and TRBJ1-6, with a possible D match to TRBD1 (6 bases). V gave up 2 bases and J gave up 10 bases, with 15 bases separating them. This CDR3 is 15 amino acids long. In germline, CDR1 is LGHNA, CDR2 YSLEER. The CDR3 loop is CASSQTARGYSPLHF. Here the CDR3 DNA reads TGCGCCAGCAGCCAAACCGCGAGGGGGTACTCACCCCTCCACTTT.

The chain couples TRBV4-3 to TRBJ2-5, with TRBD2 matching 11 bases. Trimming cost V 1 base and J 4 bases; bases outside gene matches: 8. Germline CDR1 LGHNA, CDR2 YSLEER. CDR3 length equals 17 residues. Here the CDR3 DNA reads TGCGCCAGCAGCCAAGGGGGTTCTAGCGGGAGGAGAGAGACCCAGTACTTC. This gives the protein CASSQGGSSGRRETQYF.

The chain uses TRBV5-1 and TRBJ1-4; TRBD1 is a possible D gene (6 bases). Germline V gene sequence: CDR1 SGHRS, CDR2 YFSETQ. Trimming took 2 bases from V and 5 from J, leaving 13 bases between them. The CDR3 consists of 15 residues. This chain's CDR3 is CASSLLGAENEKLFF. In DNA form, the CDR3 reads TGCGCCAGCAGCTTATTGGGGGCCGAGAATGAAAAACTGTTTTTT.

This chain's CDR3 is CASSLEVGANSQPQHF. The CDR3 bases are TGTGCCAGCAGCTTAGAGGTGGGGGCGAATTCCCAGCCCCAGCATTTT. The chain is built from TRBV7-8 and TRBJ1-5; the D gene is possibly TRBD1 (6 bases). CDR1 is SGHVS, CDR2 FQNEAQ, per germline. CDR3 length equals 16 residues. V lost 1 base and J 7 bases, leaving 17 bases between the germline ends.

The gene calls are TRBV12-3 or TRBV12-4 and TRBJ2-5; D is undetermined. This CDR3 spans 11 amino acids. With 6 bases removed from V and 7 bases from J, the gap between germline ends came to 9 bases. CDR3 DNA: TGTGCCAGCAGAATAGAGGTGACCCAGTACTTC. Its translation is CASRIEVTQYF.

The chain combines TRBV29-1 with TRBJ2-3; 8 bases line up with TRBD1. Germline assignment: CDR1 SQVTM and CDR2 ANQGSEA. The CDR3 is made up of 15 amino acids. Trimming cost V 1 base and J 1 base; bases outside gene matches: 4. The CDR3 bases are TGCAGCGTTGAAGTCAGGGGGCGCGGCACAGATACGCAGTATTTT. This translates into CSVEVRGRGTDTQYF.

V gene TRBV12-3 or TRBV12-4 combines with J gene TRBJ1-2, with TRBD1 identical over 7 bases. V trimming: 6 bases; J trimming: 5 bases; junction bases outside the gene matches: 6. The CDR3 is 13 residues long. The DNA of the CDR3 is TGTGCCAGCAGACCTGGACAGGATTATGGCTACACCTTC. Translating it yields CASRPGQDYGYTF.

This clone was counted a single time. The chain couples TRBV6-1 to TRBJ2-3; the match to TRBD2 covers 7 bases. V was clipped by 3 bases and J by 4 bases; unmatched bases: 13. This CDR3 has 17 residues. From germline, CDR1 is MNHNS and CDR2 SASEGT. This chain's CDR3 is CASSDLREGRWPDTQYF. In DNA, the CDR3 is TGTGCCAGCAGTGATCTGAGGGAGGGCCGGTGGCCAGATACGCAGTATTTT.

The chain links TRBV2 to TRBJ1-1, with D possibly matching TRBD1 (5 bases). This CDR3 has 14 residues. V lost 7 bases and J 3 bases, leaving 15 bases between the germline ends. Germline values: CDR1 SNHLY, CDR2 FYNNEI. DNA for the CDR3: TGTGCCAGCACTCAGGGTAGGTTGGACACTGAAGCTTTCTTT. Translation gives CASTQGRLDTEAFF.

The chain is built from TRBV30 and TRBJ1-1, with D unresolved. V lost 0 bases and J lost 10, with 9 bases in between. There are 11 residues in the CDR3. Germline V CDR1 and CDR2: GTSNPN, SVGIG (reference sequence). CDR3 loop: CAWSVPGRAFF. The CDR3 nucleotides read TGTGCCTGGAGTGTACCAGGTAGAGCTTTCTTT.

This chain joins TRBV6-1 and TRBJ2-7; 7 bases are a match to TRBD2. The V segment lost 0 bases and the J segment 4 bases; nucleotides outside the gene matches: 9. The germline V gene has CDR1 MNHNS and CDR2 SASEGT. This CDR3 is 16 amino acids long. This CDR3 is CASSEAGRVWDYEQYF. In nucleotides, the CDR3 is TGTGCCAGCAGTGAAGCAGGGAGGGTTTGGGATTACGAGCAGTACTTC.

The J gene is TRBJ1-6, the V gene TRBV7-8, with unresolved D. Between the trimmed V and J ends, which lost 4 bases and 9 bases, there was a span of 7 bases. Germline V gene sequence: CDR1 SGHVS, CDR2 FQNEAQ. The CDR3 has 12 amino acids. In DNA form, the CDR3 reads TGTGCCAGCAGCTCCAGGTCTTCACCCCTCCACTTT. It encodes CASSSRSSPLHF.

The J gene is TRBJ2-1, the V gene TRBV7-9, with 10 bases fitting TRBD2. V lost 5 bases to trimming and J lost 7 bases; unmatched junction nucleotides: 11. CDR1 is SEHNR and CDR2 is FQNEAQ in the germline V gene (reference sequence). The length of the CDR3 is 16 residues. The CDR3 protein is CASSPPLAGDGNEQFF. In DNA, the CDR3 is TGTGCCAGCAGCCCCCCTCTAGCGGGAGATGGGAATGAGCAGTTCTTC.

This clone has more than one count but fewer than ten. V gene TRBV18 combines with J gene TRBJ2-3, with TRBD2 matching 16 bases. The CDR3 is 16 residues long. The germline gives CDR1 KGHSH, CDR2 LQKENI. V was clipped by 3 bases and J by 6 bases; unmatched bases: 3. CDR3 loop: CASSPGLAGGEDTQYF. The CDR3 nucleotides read TGTGCCAGCTCACCGGGACTAGCGGGAGGGGAGGATACGCAGTATTTT.

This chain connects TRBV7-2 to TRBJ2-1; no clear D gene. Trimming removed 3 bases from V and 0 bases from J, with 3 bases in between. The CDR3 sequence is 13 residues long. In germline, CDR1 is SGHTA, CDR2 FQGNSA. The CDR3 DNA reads TGTGCCAGCAGCTTGAGCTCCTACAATGAGCAGTTCTTC. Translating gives CASSLSSYNEQFF.

For the CDR3, the DNA is TGCGCCAGCAGTGAGTCGGATAGCGGGGGGAATCAGCAGTTCTTC. Encoded protein: CASSESDSGGNQQFF. The chain carries TRBV10-2 and TRBJ2-1, with 10 bases matching TRBD2. V was pared by 0 bases and J by 11 bases, with 7 bases of the junction left unmatched. CDR1 is WSHSY and CDR2 is SAAADI in the germline V gene. The CDR3 loop spans 15 amino acids.

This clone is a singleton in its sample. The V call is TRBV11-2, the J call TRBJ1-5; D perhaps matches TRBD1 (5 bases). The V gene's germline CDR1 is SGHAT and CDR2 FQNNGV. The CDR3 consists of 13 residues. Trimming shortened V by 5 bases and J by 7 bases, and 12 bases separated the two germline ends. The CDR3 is CASSAAWGQPQHF. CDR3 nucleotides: TGTGCCAGCAGCGCCGCGTGGGGCCAGCCCCAGCATTTT.